Sequencing of this T cell receptor beta chain was carried out in a study of Ad26.COV2.S vaccination and SARS-CoV-2 variants. Regarding the study as a whole: Substantial post-vaccination breadth of spike-specific CD8+ and CD4+ T cell responses was reported. The TCR breadth and depth analyses may have produced an underestimate of total T cell responses.

Sequencing used immunoSEQ multiplex PCR; TCRdb keeps in-frame clones, though not all of them. The sample contains about 470,000 clones, around 90% of which appear only once. In regard to this clone: Its antigen is undetermined.

Germline CDR1 is SGDLS and CDR2 is YYNGEE. CDR3 length: 13 amino acids. J lost 5 bases, V lost 4 bases, and 5 bases had no gene match. Treatment given: 15 to 20 received Ad26.COV2.S at low or high dose, single or two shots; five or six received placebo; per-sample allocation not given. On day 63 after the first injection, vaccine and placebo recipients gave samples. Here the sequenced sample was peripheral blood, taken in a trial of Ad26.COV2.S vaccine versus placebo. The sequence was collected from a person aged 18 to 65 who received the Ad26.COV2.S COVID-19 vaccine or a placebo. The V call is TRBV9, the J call TRBJ2-7; 8 bases line up with TRBD2. CDR3 protein: CASSQSGSNEQYF. CDR3 coding DNA: TGTGCCAGCAGCCAGAGCGGGAGCAACGAGCAGTACTTC.